This entry lists 6 T cell receptor beta chains sequenced from one sample in a study of blood T cell repertoires in COVID-19. Here immunoSEQ multiplex PCR was the method, and the copy in TCRdb shows in-frame clones only, minus some. The sample carries about 290,000 clones, nearly 90% recorded once. The sequencing sample was made of peripheral blood. The source is a woman between 25 and 40 years old with COVID-19, enrolled during active disease.

V usage is TRBV20-1 and J usage is TRBJ2-3, with D tentatively TRBD2 (6 bases). The CDR3 is made up of 15 amino acids. Germline CDR1 and CDR2: DFQATT and SNEGSKA (reference sequence). V dropped 3 bases and J dropped 1 base, with 14 bases sitting between them. The CDR3 spells CSASLASYGTDTQYF. The CDR3 DNA is TGCAGTGCTAGTCTAGCGAGTTACGGCACAGATACGCAGTATTTT.

The V and J genes are TRBV11-3 and TRBJ2-3, with TRBD1 identical over 8 bases. After removal of 5 bases from V and 10 bases from J, the junction contained 2 bases not matched to a gene. The CDR3 spans 11 residues. Germline-derived CDR1 and CDR2 are SGHNT and YENEEA. CDR3 residues: CASSATGAQYF. CDR3 sequence (DNA): TGTGCCAGCAGCGCGACAGGGGCGCAGTATTTT.

The rearrangement links TRBV5-1 to TRBJ1-6, with 7 bases that match TRBD1. The ends lost 0 bases at V and 8 bases at J; junction bases unmatched: 2. This CDR3 has 14 amino acids. Germline CDR1 and CDR2: SGHRS and YFSETQ. CDR3 amino acids: CASSLGTGYSPLHF. The CDR3 region has the DNA TGCGCCAGCAGCTTGGGGACAGGATATTCACCCCTCCACTTT.

V gene TRBV7-2 combines with J gene TRBJ2-7; D remains ambiguous. Per the germline V gene, CDR1 is SGHTA and CDR2 is FQGNSA. This CDR3 comprises 14 residues. The ends were cut back, 3 bases at V and 0 bases at J, with 9 bases in the middle. CDR3 sequence (DNA): TGTGCCAGCAGCTTGACTCTAAGCTCCTACGAGCAGTACTTC. Protein: CASSLTLSSYEQYF.

V gene TRBV18 combines with J gene TRBJ1-1; D is possibly TRBD1 (5 bases). V lost 6 bases and J 2 bases, leaving 16 bases between the germline ends. This CDR3 spans 15 amino acids. CDR1 KGHSH and CDR2 LQKENI come from the germline V gene. This CDR3 is CASSAGRGVNTEAFF. The DNA for the CDR3 is TGTGCCAGCTCTGCGGGCCGGGGGGTAAACACTGAAGCTTTCTTT.

The J gene is TRBJ2-5, the V gene TRBV3-1 (or the pseudogene TRBV3-2), with 8 bases lining up with TRBD2. Germline trimming cut 8 bases from V and 5 bases from J; bases unmatched to any gene: 13. This CDR3 spans 15 amino acids. The germline V gene has CDR1 LGHDT and CDR2 YNNKEL (reference sequence). The CDR3 sequence is CASGPGGLFMETQYF. The CDR3 DNA sequence: TGTGCCAGCGGTCCGGGGGGGCTTTTTATGGAGACCCAGTACTTC.